The 9 T cell receptor beta chains in this list originate from one sample, sequenced in a study of shared clonotypes between healthy human individuals (TCRdb year 2020). Library generation was performed with the immunoSEQ multiplex PCR assay. TCRdb mirrors the immuneACCESS table, restricted to in-frame sequences. Some clones are absent from its copies; in checked studies, under half trace to an unresolved V gene, and the reason for the others is unknown. Counted in this sample were 2 million to 2.5 million clones; 85% to 95% of them appeared once. Of the sample, 0.1% to 0.15% is held by the ten largest clones. Specimen: naive CD4+ T cells sorted from blood. The sample's cell subset or site label, decoded: CD45RA+ positively selected. These receptors originate from a man aged 18 to 30 in good health.

The J gene is TRBJ2-7, the V gene TRBV6-6; TRBD1 matches 11 bases. The CDR3 spans 14 residues. Germline-derived CDR1 and CDR2 are MNHNY and SVGAGI (reference sequence). Unmatched junction bases numbered 4, after V lost 6 bases and J lost 3 bases. CDR3 nucleotide sequence: TGTGCCAGCAGATATGGGACAGGGGGCTACGAGCAGTACTTC. Residues: CASRYGTGGYEQYF.

The chain couples TRBV5-8 to TRBJ2-7; D remains ambiguous. The V end was cut by 5 bases, the J end by 0 bases, with 12 bases between. CDR1 and CDR2 from the germline V gene are SGHTS and YDEGEE. The CDR3 spans 14 residues. Here the CDR3 reads CASRRESGSYEQYF. CDR3 sequence (DNA): TGTGCCAGCAGGCGAGAGTCGGGCTCCTACGAGCAGTACTTC.

The rearrangement links TRBV4-3 to TRBJ1-2, with D maybe TRBD1 (5 bases). The CDR3 spans 16 residues. The germline gives CDR1 LGHNA, CDR2 YSLEER. V was clipped by 2 bases and J by 1 base, with 14 bases between them. As DNA, the CDR3 is TGCGCCAGCAGCCAAACAGACAGCCTCTTTAACTATGGCTACACCTTC. Encoded protein: CASSQTDSLFNYGYTF.

The V and J genes are TRBV28 and TRBJ2-5; a weak D match, TRBD1 (6 bases). CDR3 size: 14 residues. CDR1 and CDR2 from the germline V gene are MDHEN and SYDVKM. V lost 5 bases and J 5 bases, leaving 15 bases between the germline ends. The CDR3 nucleotides are TGTGCCAGCAGTGACACAGGGTCATCCGAGACCCAGTACTTC. Its translation is CASSDTGSSETQYF.

The V and J genes are TRBV2 and TRBJ2-2, with 7 bases lining up with TRBD1. The germline V gene has CDR1 SNHLY and CDR2 FYNNEI. CDR3 length: 14 amino acids. Unmatched junction bases numbered 8, after V lost 7 bases and J lost 6 bases. The CDR3 DNA reads as TGTGCCAGCAAATTAACAGGGGCCGCCGGGGAGCTGTTTTTT. Protein product: CASKLTGAAGELFF.

The chain uses TRBV28 and TRBJ1-2, with D hard to call. Deletions cut 2 bases from V and 2 bases from J, with 9 bases between. Per the germline V gene, CDR1 is MDHEN and CDR2 is SYDVKM. The length of the CDR3 is 14 residues. The CDR3 region has the DNA TGTGCCAGCAGTTTAAGAGGCTCCAACTATGGCTACACCTTC. Translation: CASSLRGSNYGYTF.

To note about this clone: Other DNA sequences of this sample code for an identical CDR3. CDR3 region: CASSLTGGETQYF. CDR3 in DNA: TGTGCCAGCAGTTTGACAGGGGGCGAGACCCAGTACTTC. The chain uses TRBV5-4 and TRBJ2-5, with TRBD1 identical over 10 bases. Germline lookup yields CDR1 SGHNT and CDR2 YYREEE (reference sequence). This CDR3 spans 13 amino acids. J gave up 5 bases and V 5 bases, and 3 bases lay outside the gene matches.

This chain joins TRBV5-1 and TRBJ2-7, with 12 bases lining up with TRBD1. Germline V gene sequence: CDR1 SGHRS, CDR2 YFSETQ. The ends lost 4 bases at V and 5 bases at J; junction bases unmatched: 7. The CDR3 totals 15 residues. CDR3 loop: CASSPGQGAPDEQYF. The CDR3 bases are TGCGCCAGCAGCCCGGGACAGGGGGCCCCGGACGAGCAGTACTTC.

CDR3 amino acids: CASGLGGVDYEQYF. The CDR3 nucleotides are TGTGCTAGTGGCCTAGGGGGGGTGGACTACGAGCAGTACTTC. V usage is TRBV12-5 and J usage is TRBJ2-7, with a weak D call TRBD2 (7 bases). Trimming shortened V by 6 bases and J by 3 bases, and 15 bases separated the two germline ends. The CDR3 runs 14 residues. Germline lookup yields CDR1 LGHNT and CDR2 FRNRAP.